One sample yielded the 23 T cell receptor beta chains listed below, sequenced in a study of monozygotic twins with inflammatory bowel disease. TCRdb reanalyzed the 5' RACE reads, giving one entry per CDR3 protein sequence and no DNA. The sample includes about 210,000 distinct CDR3 sequences. Sequenced sample: blood. These receptors originate from a human donor with ulcerative colitis or Crohn's disease, or a healthy co-twin of an affected twin (not recorded which).

The chain joins TRBV12-3 or TRBV12-4 to TRBJ2-3; lacking DNA, the TRBD2 call made by TCRdb goes unchecked. CDR3 length equals 16 residues. The CDR3 region is CASSLAWTPPWDTQYF.

The chain carries TRBV20-1 and TRBJ2-1. The germline gives CDR1 DFQATT, CDR2 SNEGSKA (reference sequence). This CDR3 spans 14 amino acids. CDR3 region: CSAIGGSSYNEQFF.

The V call is TRBV27, the J call TRBJ2-1; TCRdb's D call of TRBD2 is untestable without DNA. The CDR3 is 16 amino acids. The germline V gene has CDR1 MNHEY and CDR2 SMNVEV (reference sequence). The CDR3 is CASSLWLDNSYNEQFF.

The rearrangement links TRBV7-2 to TRBJ2-1; TCRdb returns TRBD1, unconfirmable since there is no DNA. CDR1 is SGHTA, CDR2 FQGNSA, per germline. The CDR3 extends over 15 amino acids. The CDR3 loop is CASSLGVGGNNEQFF.

The chain employs TRBV7-3 and TRBJ2-1; the TCRdb D gene call, TRBD2, has no DNA to confirm it. This CDR3 has 20 residues. Per the germline V gene, CDR1 is SGHTA and CDR2 is FQGTGA. The CDR3 protein is CASSFWGWATSGSSYNEQFF.

This chain links TRBV9 with TRBJ2-5; the D call from TCRdb, TRBD1, cannot be confirmed without DNA. The CDR3 length is 18 residues. The V gene's germline CDR1 is SGDLS and CDR2 YYNGEE. CDR3 amino acids: CASSVDPDAGSSQETQYF.

This chain's CDR3 is CASSLRMEAGELFF. V is TRBV12-3 or TRBV12-4 and J is TRBJ2-2; TCRdb's D gene call, TRBD2, goes unchecked for lack of DNA. The CDR3 runs 14 residues.

This chain links TRBV5-1 with TRBJ2-3; TCRdb designates TRBD2, a call that cannot be tested without DNA. The germline CDR1 and CDR2 sequences are SGHRS and YFSETQ. CDR3 length equals 16 residues. The CDR3 here is CASSPGGRQRTDTQYF.

The CDR3 protein is CASSFIGAKNIQYF. The chain has TRBV7-6 and TRBJ2-4. Germline V gene sequence: CDR1 SGHVS, CDR2 FNYEAQ. The CDR3 is 14 residues long. Variable domain in full (rest from reference TRBV7-6 and TRBJ2-4): GAGVSQSPRYKVTKRGQDVALRCDPISGHVSLYWYRQALGQGPEFLTYFNYEAQQDKSGLPNDRFSAERPEGSISTLTIQRTEQRDSAMYRCASSFIGAKNIQYFGAGTRLSVL.

This rearrangement joins TRBV6-6 to TRBJ1-1; TCRdb's assignment of TRBD1 cannot be checked, as there is no DNA. This CDR3 spans 14 amino acids. Germline CDR1 MNHNY, CDR2 SVGAGI (reference sequence). This CDR3 reads CASRSPGRAFEAFF.

The chain links TRBV5-6 to TRBJ2-1; with no DNA, the TCRdb D assignment of TRBD1 cannot be verified. CDR3 length: 17 residues. The germline CDR1 and CDR2 sequences are SGHDT and YYEEEE. CDR3 region: CASSLAAGPSSYNEQFF. Using reference TRBV5-6 and TRBJ2-1 for the parts outside the CDR3, the full variable domain is DAGVTQSPTHLIKTRGQQVTLRCSPKSGHDTVSWYQQALGQGPQFIFQYYEEEERQRGNFPDRFSGHQFPNYSSELNVNALLLGDSALYLCASSLAAGPSSYNEQFFGPGTRLTVL.

The V call is TRBV9, the J call TRBJ2-7; the TRBD1 assignment by TCRdb is unverifiable without DNA. The CDR3 is made up of 13 amino acids. Per the germline V gene, CDR1 is SGDLS and CDR2 is YYNGEE. The CDR3 loop reads CASSRGPSYEQYF.

The chain joins TRBV4-3 to TRBJ2-7. CDR3 size: 14 residues. CDR1 and CDR2 (germline): LGHNA, YSLEER. CDR3 in amino acids: CASSPEKGDYEQYF.

The chain employs TRBV7-2 and TRBJ2-7; the TCRdb call, TRBD2, lacks DNA for checking. This CDR3 spans 15 amino acids. Germline lookup yields CDR1 SGHTA and CDR2 FQGNSA. The CDR3 protein is CASSLVGLAGTEQYF.

The chain carries TRBV20-1 and TRBJ2-3; TCRdb picks TRBD1, but there is no DNA to check that call. CDR3 length: 14 residues. The germline CDR1 and CDR2 sequences are DFQATT and SNEGSKA (reference sequence). The chain's CDR3 is CSARVWGTTDTQYF.

The chain recombines TRBV30 with TRBJ2-5; TCRdb proposes TRBD2, but this gene call is untestable without DNA. The V gene's germline CDR1 is GTSNPN and CDR2 SVGIG (reference sequence). The CDR3 consists of 14 residues. CDR3 sequence: CAWSTASGSQTQYF.

CDR3 protein: CASSQVDQAFF. The chain uses TRBV3-1 and TRBJ1-1. CDR3 length: 11 residues. Germline V lookup: CDR1 LGHDT, CDR2 YNNKEL (reference sequence). Full variable domain (outside the CDR3, taken from reference TRBV3-1 and TRBJ1-1): DTAVSQTPKYLVTQMGNDKSIKCEQNLGHDTMYWYKQDSKKFLKIMFSYNNKELIINETVPNRFSPKSPDKAHLNLHINSLELGDSAVYFCASSQVDQAFFGQGTRLTVV.

The chain is built from TRBV5-1 and TRBJ1-1. The CDR3 covers 12 residues. Germline V gene lookup returns CDR1 SGHRS and CDR2 YFSETQ. Here the CDR3 reads CASSLEGTEAFF. Drawing the rest from reference TRBV5-1 and TRBJ1-1, the complete variable domain is KAGVTQTPRYLIKTRGQQVTLSCSPISGHRSVSWYQQTPGQGLQFLFEYFSETQRNKGNFPGRFSGRQFSNSRSEMNVSTLELGDSALYLCASSLEGTEAFFGQGTRLTVV.

The chain couples TRBV10-3 to TRBJ2-7. The CDR3 is made up of 18 amino acids. Germline V gene data show CDR1 as ENHRY and CDR2 as SYGVKD. CDR3 region: CAISAVGAKDRGSYEQYF.

The chain links TRBV7-6 to TRBJ2-7; TCRdb names TRBD1, which stays unverified in the absence of DNA. Germline CDR1 and CDR2: SGHVS and FNYEAQ. This CDR3 comprises 16 residues. The CDR3 protein is CASSPIHTGFPYEQYF.

CDR3 residues: CAISESTGKDSGANVLTF. The chain combines TRBV10-3 with TRBJ2-6. This CDR3 is 18 amino acids long. The germline V gene encodes CDR1 ENHRY and CDR2 SYGVKD.

The V gene is TRBV27, the J gene TRBJ2-3; TCRdb proposes TRBD2, but this gene call is untestable without DNA. Germline V gives CDR1 MNHEY, CDR2 SMNVEV (reference sequence). This CDR3 has 14 residues. The CDR3 spells CASSPSPATDTQYF.

J is TRBJ1-1 and V is TRBV5-1; TCRdb's D gene call, TRBD1, goes unchecked for lack of DNA. The CDR3 spans 14 residues. The germline gives CDR1 SGHRS, CDR2 YFSETQ. The CDR3 protein is CASSLGGGGTEAFF.